A single sample is the source of the 13 T cell receptor beta chains below, sequenced in a study of control samples from healthy donors and cancer patients (TCRdb year 2020). Library generation was performed with the immunoSEQ multiplex PCR assay. In its TCRdb copy, this immuneACCESS table keeps in-frame sequences only and misses some clones. Where compared with another copy, unresolved V genes explain less than half of these, and the others have no known cause. This sample gives about 120,000 clones in total; approximately 87% of them show up just once. The biggest ten clones account for over 10% of the sample. Sequencing used blood. All receptors derive from a man younger than 45 in good health.

The chain carries TRBV11-3 and TRBJ2-7, with TRBD1 matching over 8 bases. Germline V gene data show CDR1 as SGHNT and CDR2 as YENEEA. The CDR3 has 18 amino acids. V was clipped by 0 bases and J by 1 base; unmatched bases: 11. CDR3 DNA sequence: TGTGCCAGCAGCTTAGATCTTATGTCGTACAGGGGGTCCTACGAGCAGTACTTC. Amino acid sequence: CASSLDLMSYRGSYEQYF.

The chain uses TRBV6-5 and TRBJ1-6; TRBD1 is a possible D gene (5 bases). Germline values: CDR1 MNHEY, CDR2 SVGAGI. Trimming left V 10 bases short and J 6 bases short, with 13 bases between. CDR3 length: 13 amino acids. CDR3 sequence (DNA): TGTGCCACCCTGGGGGGGGGTAATTCACCCCTCCACTTT. Encoded protein: CATLGGGNSPLHF.

This clone turned up a few times. The genes are TRBV5-1 and TRBJ1-2; 8 bases are shared with TRBD1. The germline V gene encodes CDR1 SGHRS and CDR2 YFSETQ. CDR3 length equals 13 residues. The V and J ends lost 0 bases and 8 bases, in that order; junction bases with no gene match: 3. For the CDR3, the DNA is TGCGCCAGCAGCTTGGGCAGGGGGCAGGGCTACACCTTC. This translates into CASSLGRGQGYTF. Variable domain in full (rest from reference TRBV5-1 and TRBJ1-2): KAGVTQTPRYLIKTRGQQVTLSCSPISGHRSVSWYQQTPGQGLQFLFEYFSETQRNKGNFPGRFSGRQFSNSRSEMNVSTLELGDSALYLCASSLGRGQGYTFGSGTRLTVV.

J is TRBJ1-1 and V is TRBV20-1; D not certain. The CDR3 spans 13 residues. Between the trimmed V and J ends, which lost 3 bases and 0 bases, there was a span of 8 bases. Germline V gives CDR1 DFQATT, CDR2 SNEGSKA (reference sequence). CDR3 loop: CSASTELNTEAFF. CDR3 nucleotides: TGCAGTGCTAGTACAGAGCTGAACACTGAAGCTTTCTTT.

This chain joins TRBV9 and TRBJ1-2, with 10 positions matching TRBD1. Germline values: CDR1 SGDLS, CDR2 YYNGEE. The trim removed 0 bases at V and 7 bases at J, leaving 6 bases unmatched. The CDR3 length is 15 residues. The chain's CDR3 is CASSVGLGQGIGYTF. The CDR3 DNA is TGTGCCAGCAGCGTAGGTCTGGGACAGGGGATTGGCTACACCTTC.

This rearrangement joins TRBV9 to TRBJ2-2, with TRBD2 identical over 12 bases. The CDR3 totals 19 residues. Germline V gene lookup returns CDR1 SGDLS and CDR2 YYNGEE. The ends lost 2 bases at V and 5 bases at J; junction bases unmatched: 13. The CDR3 here is CASSVSPWASGGETGELFF. The CDR3 DNA sequence: TGTGCCAGCAGCGTCTCCCCTTGGGCTAGCGGGGGGGAAACCGGGGAGCTGTTTTTT.

The chain uses TRBV6-5 and TRBJ1-1; no definite D call. The ends were cut back, 2 bases at V and 4 bases at J, with 11 bases in the middle. Germline assignment: CDR1 MNHEY and CDR2 SVGAGI. This CDR3 has 14 residues. The CDR3 loop reads CASSYAGGSTEAFF. CDR3 DNA sequence: TGTGCCAGCAGTTACGCGGGTGGGAGCACTGAAGCTTTCTTT.

The chain combines TRBV30 with TRBJ1-5; no reliable D call. Trimming removed 4 bases from V and 3 bases from J, with 7 bases in between. The CDR3 extends over 12 amino acids. Germline V gene lookup returns CDR1 GTSNPN and CDR2 SVGIG (reference sequence). The CDR3 protein is CAWNKNNQPQHF. CDR3 in DNA: TGTGCCTGGAACAAGAACAATCAGCCCCAGCATTTT.

This clone was picked up one time. The chain carries TRBV19 and TRBJ2-2, with D tentatively TRBD1 (5 bases). V was cut by 7 bases and J by 5 bases, with 17 bases left in between. There are 15 residues in the CDR3. In germline, CDR1 is LNHDA, CDR2 SQIVND (reference sequence). For the CDR3, the DNA is TGTGCCAGTAAAGGGGCGGCAGGACGAACCGGGGAGCTGTTTTTT. This gives the protein CASKGAAGRTGELFF.

This rearrangement joins TRBV5-1 to TRBJ2-7; D is possibly TRBD2 (5 bases). Trimming took 5 bases from V and 6 from J, leaving 21 bases between them. Germline lookup yields CDR1 SGHRS and CDR2 YFSETQ. CDR3 length: 15 residues. This CDR3 reads CASSSEVPGRGEQYF. CDR3 DNA sequence: TGCGCCAGCAGTTCTGAGGTTCCGGGAAGAGGCGAGCAGTACTTC.

This rearrangement joins TRBV28 to TRBJ1-1; possibly TRBD1 for D (6 bases). This CDR3 has 16 residues. The V and J ends lost 2 bases and 0 bases respectively, with 13 bases between them. Germline assignment: CDR1 MDHEN and CDR2 SYDVKM. The CDR3 DNA is TGTGCCAGCAGTTTAGGGAAGGGGGGTATGAACACTGAAGCTTTCTTT. Translation: CASSLGKGGMNTEAFF.

V usage is TRBV4-1 and J usage is TRBJ1-5; no definite D call. The CDR3 spans 14 residues. From germline, CDR1 is MGHRA and CDR2 YSYEKL. V dropped 0 bases and J dropped 1 base, with 4 bases sitting between them. CDR3 protein: CASSQEQSNQPQHF. DNA of the CDR3: TGCGCCAGCAGCCAAGAACAAAGCAATCAGCCCCAGCATTTT.

In this sample, this clone turned up a few times. The chain recombines TRBV2 with TRBJ2-7; D might be TRBD1 (6 bases). Trimming shortened V by 6 bases and J by 4 bases, and 10 bases separated the two germline ends. The CDR3 sequence is 12 residues long. Germline-derived CDR1 and CDR2 are SNHLY and FYNNEI. The CDR3 region has the DNA TGTGCCAGCAGGGAACAGGGATACGAGCAGTACTTC. Protein: CASREQGYEQYF.